The T cell receptor beta chain described here comes from a study of CXCR3-negative and CXCR3-positive naive CD8 T cells. UMI-labeled 5' RACE yielded the TRB cDNA libraries. TCRdb re-called the 5' RACE reads; one entry per CDR3 protein, DNA not given. Here the sample table reports around 81,000 distinct CDR3 sequences. Per the germline V gene, CDR1 is MDHEN and CDR2 is SYDVKM. The length of the CDR3 is 16 residues. The receptor was isolated from a human donor in good health. Some clones in this sample may be carry-over from other donors' samples. What was sequenced was naive CXCR3- CD8+ T cells from blood. Subset noted: CD45RO-CCR7+CD27+CD95- naive CD8+ T cells lacking CXCR3 (TNR3-). The rearrangement links TRBV28 to TRBJ2-7; TCRdb designates TRBD1, a call that cannot be tested without DNA. CDR3 sequence reads: CASSLLTGGAFYEQYF.